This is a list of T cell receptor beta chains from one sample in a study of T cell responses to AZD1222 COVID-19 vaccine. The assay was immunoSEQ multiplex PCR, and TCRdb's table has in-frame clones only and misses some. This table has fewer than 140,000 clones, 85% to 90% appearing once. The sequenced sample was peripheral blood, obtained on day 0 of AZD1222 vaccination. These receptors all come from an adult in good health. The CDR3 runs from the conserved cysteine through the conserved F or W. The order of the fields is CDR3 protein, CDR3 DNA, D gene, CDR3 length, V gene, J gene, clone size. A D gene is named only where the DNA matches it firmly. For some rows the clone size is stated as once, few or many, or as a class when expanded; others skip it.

CASSRGTGGTNEKLFF	TGTGCCAGCTCACGCGGGACAGGGGGAACTAATGAAAAACTGTTTTTT	TRBD1	16	TRBV18	TRBJ1-4	-
CASRGSDTQYF	TGTGCCAGCAGGGGTTCGGATACGCAGTATTTT	-	11	TRBV27	TRBJ2-3	-
CASRGTRTRDTQYF	TGTGCCAGCAGAGGGACTAGAACTCGCGATACGCAGTATTTT	TRBD2	14	TRBV6-5	TRBJ2-3	-
CASSSPGTGGEEQFF	TGTGCCAGCAGTTCTCCCGGGACAGGGGGGGAAGAGCAGTTCTTC	TRBD1	15	TRBV6-6	TRBJ2-1	once
CASSVGDLGNTIYF	TGTGCCAGCAGCGTAGGGGACCTAGGAAACACCATATATTTT	-	14	TRBV9	TRBJ1-3	-
CASSATTVKETQYF	TGTGCCAGCTCGGCTACTACAGTTAAAGAGACCCAGTACTTC	-	14	TRBV18	TRBJ2-5	-
CASSSRETQYF	TGTGCCAGTAGTTCACGAGAGACCCAGTACTTC	-	11	TRBV19	TRBJ2-5	few
CASSPYTDTQYF	TGTGCCAGCAGCCCCTATACAGATACGCAGTATTTT	-	12	TRBV7-2	TRBJ2-3	-
CASSLGSMNTEAFF	TGCGCCAGCAGCTTGGGCAGCATGAACACTGAAGCTTTCTTT	-	14	TRBV5-1	TRBJ1-1	-
CATDEGLNQPQHF	TGTGCCACCGACGAAGGGCTCAATCAGCCCCAGCATTTT	-	13	TRBV10-3	TRBJ1-5	-
CASSPGQGRAGELFF	TGTGCCAGTAGTCCGGGACAGGGTAGGGCCGGGGAGCTGTTTTTT	TRBD1	15	TRBV19	TRBJ2-2	-
CASSVDGSGSGTDTQYF	TGTGCCAGCAGCGTAGATGGTAGCGGGAGTGGCACAGATACGCAGTATTTT	TRBD2	17	TRBV9	TRBJ2-3	-
CASMAQRNTEAFF	TGTGCCAGCATGGCACAAAGGAACACTGAAGCTTTCTTT	-	13	TRBV7-2	TRBJ1-1	-
CASSLQGQGYEQYF	TGTGCCAGCAGTTTACAAGGACAGGGCTACGAGCAGTACTTC	TRBD1	14	TRBV27	TRBJ2-7	-
CASSPTSGVQETQYF	TGCGCCAGCAGCCCGACTAGCGGGGTCCAAGAGACCCAGTACTTC	TRBD2	15	TRBV5-1	TRBJ2-5	-
CASSFQSYEQYF	TGTGCCAGCAGTTTCCAAAGCTACGAGCAGTACTTC	-	12	TRBV28	TRBJ2-7	-
CATSDPGQGNIQYF	TGTGCCACCAGTGACCCAGGACAGGGCAACATTCAGTACTTC	TRBD1	14	TRBV24-1	TRBJ2-4	-
CASSPRQGGGYTF	TGTGCCAGCAGCCCTAGACAGGGTGGTGGCTACACCTTC	TRBD1	13	TRBV9	TRBJ1-2	-
CASSDGRAFYEQYF	TGTGCCAGCAGTGATGGGCGGGCCTTCTACGAGCAGTACTTC	-	14	TRBV27	TRBJ2-7	-
CASSGGHPGDEKLFF	TGTGCCAGCAGCGGAGGACACCCGGGTGATGAAAAACTGTTTTTT	-	15	TRBV9	TRBJ1-4	-